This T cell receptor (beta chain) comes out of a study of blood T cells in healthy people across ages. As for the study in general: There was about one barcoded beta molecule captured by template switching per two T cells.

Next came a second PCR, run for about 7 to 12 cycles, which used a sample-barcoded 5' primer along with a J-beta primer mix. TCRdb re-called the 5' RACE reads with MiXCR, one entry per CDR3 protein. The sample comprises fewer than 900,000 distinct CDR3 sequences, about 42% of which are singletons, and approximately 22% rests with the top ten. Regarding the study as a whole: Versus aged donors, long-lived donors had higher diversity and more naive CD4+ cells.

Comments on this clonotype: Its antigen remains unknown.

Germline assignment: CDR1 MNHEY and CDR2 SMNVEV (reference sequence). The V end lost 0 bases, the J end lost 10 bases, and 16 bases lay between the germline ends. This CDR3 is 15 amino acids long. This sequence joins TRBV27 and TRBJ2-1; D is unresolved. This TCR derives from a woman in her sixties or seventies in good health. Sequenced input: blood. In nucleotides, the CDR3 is TGTGCCAGCAGTTTATCTGGATTGGCTCCCAGCGAGCAGTTCTTC. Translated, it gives CASSLSGLAPSEQFF.